Below, 16 T cell receptor beta chains from the same sample are listed, as sequenced in a study of human T cells and chemical hapten exposure. From the RACE reads, TCRdb called clonotypes with MiXCR, one entry per CDR3 protein. The data contain about 380,000 distinct CDR3 sequences, 5.1% of them singletons. Time point noted: pre-sensitization, week 0. Treatment of the sample: therapeutic diphenylcyclopropenone sensitization with weekly scalp DPC. The source was whole blood, collected in connection with sensitization to the hapten diphenylcyclopropenone (DPC). All receptors come from a woman between 50 and 59 years old with alopecia areata. Some clones in this sample may be carry-over from other donors' samples.

The chain employs TRBV4-3 and TRBJ2-7; D tentatively fits TRBD1 or TRBD2 (5 bases each). The CDR3 loop spans 15 amino acids. Germline V lookup: CDR1 LGHNA, CDR2 YSLEER. V lost 0 bases to trimming and J lost 1 base, with 10 bases between them. The CDR3 is CASSQDRWGSYEQYF. CDR3 sequence (DNA): TGCGCCAGCAGCCAAGATAGGTGGGGGTCCTACGAGCAGTACTTC.

The sample holds many counts of this clonotype. Here the CDR3 reads CASSQSYNEQFF. The DNA of the CDR3 is TGTGCCAGCAGCCAGAGTTACAATGAGCAGTTCTTC. J is TRBJ2-1 and V is TRBV14; D remains unclear. The CDR3 runs to 12 residues. The V end was cut by 3 bases, the J end by 4 bases, with 4 bases between. From germline, CDR1 is SGHDN and CDR2 FVKESK. Combining the CDR3 with reference TRBV14 and TRBJ2-1 gives the whole variable domain EAGVTQFPSHSVIEKGQTVTLRCDPISGHDNLYWYRRVMGKEIKFLLHFVKESKQDESGMPNNRFLAERTGGTYSTLKVQPAELEDSGVYFCASSQSYNEQFFGPGTRLTVL.

This clonotype was counted at least ten times. The gene calls are TRBV29-1 and TRBJ1-2; D is uncertain. The germline gives CDR1 SQVTM, CDR2 ANQGSEA. The CDR3 spans 10 residues. Trimming left V 0 bases short and J 8 bases short, with 4 bases between. The CDR3 DNA is TGCAGCGTTGAAGAGGGGGGCTACACCTTC. The encoded protein is CSVEEGGYTF.

The V and J genes are TRBV7-2 and TRBJ2-3; D gene uncertain. Germline CDR1 reads SGHTA; CDR2 reads FQGNSA. The CDR3 has 15 residues. The V end lost 5 bases, the J end lost 0 bases, and 12 bases lay between the germline ends. The CDR3 region is CASSLSDLSTDTQYF. The CDR3 DNA reads TGTGCCAGCAGCCTAAGTGACTTGAGCACAGATACGCAGTATTTT.

J is TRBJ2-3 and V is TRBV12-3 or TRBV12-4, with 8 bases identical to TRBD2. V trimming: 8 bases; J trimming: 4 bases; junction bases outside the gene matches: 11. The length of the CDR3 is 15 residues. CDR3 region: CASSRRGGRSDTQYF. The CDR3 nucleotides read TGTGCCAGCTCCCGACGGGGGGGCCGATCAGATACGCAGTATTTT.

This clonotype was detected a few times. V and J are TRBV6-5 and TRBJ1-1, with D hard to call. The CDR3 runs to 11 residues. V was pared by 8 bases and J by 1 base, with 5 bases between. The V gene's germline CDR1 is MNHEY and CDR2 SVGAGI. Written as DNA, the CDR3 is TGTGCCAGCTACTCGAACACTGAAGCTTTCTTT. This translates into CASYSNTEAFF.

Here the CDR3 DNA reads TGTGCCAGCAGTCATATCCGGGACAGGGGAAGCCAAGAGACCCAGTACTTC. Its protein product is CASSHIRDRGSQETQYF. The chain joins TRBV14 to TRBJ2-5, with TRBD1 matching 10 bases. This CDR3 spans 17 amino acids. V dropped 6 bases and J dropped 1; count of bases not matched to a gene: 11. Germline CDR1 and CDR2: SGHDN and FVKESK.

The sample holds a few counts of this clonotype. The genes are TRBV7-2 and TRBJ2-3; 7 positions match TRBD2. Germline V gene data show CDR1 as SGHTA and CDR2 as FQGNSA. The length of the CDR3 is 14 residues. Trimming cost V 5 bases and J 6 bases; bases outside gene matches: 8. CDR3 nucleotide sequence: TGTGCCAGCAGCATCGGACTAGGGCGGGATACGCAGTATTTT. Its protein is CASSIGLGRDTQYF.

V is TRBV20-1 and J is TRBJ2-7; maybe TRBD2 (6 bases). The CDR3 has 14 amino acids. V dropped 6 bases and J dropped 3 bases, with 18 bases sitting between them. CDR1 DFQATT and CDR2 SNEGSKA come from the germline V gene (reference sequence). The CDR3 sequence is CSAEPGLGDYEQYF. DNA of the CDR3: TGCAGTGCGGAACCGGGACTGGGGGACTACGAGCAGTACTTC.

At least ten counts were recorded for this clonotype. The chain carries TRBV28 and TRBJ2-3, with D unresolved. Germline lookup yields CDR1 MDHEN and CDR2 SYDVKM. The V end lost 3 bases, the J end lost 2 bases, and 6 bases lay between the germline ends. This CDR3 comprises 13 residues. The chain's CDR3 is CASSFEVTDTQYF. The CDR3 bases are TGTGCCAGCAGTTTCGAAGTCACAGATACGCAGTATTTT.

This clonotype came up a few times. The chain recombines TRBV5-1 with TRBJ1-2, with 7 bases lining up with TRBD1. There are 16 residues in the CDR3. Unmatched junction bases numbered 10, after V lost 0 bases and J lost 5 bases. In germline, CDR1 is SGHRS, CDR2 YFSETQ. CDR3 nucleotide sequence: TGCGCCAGCAGCTTGGAAGGGGGCTCTGGTAGATATGGCTACACCTTC. This gives the protein CASSLEGGSGRYGYTF. The full variable domain, its missing parts supplied by reference TRBV5-1 and TRBJ1-2, is KAGVTQTPRYLIKTRGQQVTLSCSPISGHRSVSWYQQTPGQGLQFLFEYFSETQRNKGNFPGRFSGRQFSNSRSEMNVSTLELGDSALYLCASSLEGGSGRYGYTFGSGTRLTVV.

This clonotype was seen only a few times. This chain joins TRBV7-2 and TRBJ1-1; the D gene is possibly TRBD1 (6 bases). The V and J ends lost 1 base and 0 bases respectively, with 15 bases between them. This CDR3 contains 17 residues. CDR1 is SGHTA and CDR2 is FQGNSA in the germline V gene. The CDR3 DNA reads as TGTGCCAGCAGCTTAGTCGGGGGCGCGGGGGTGAACACTGAAGCTTTCTTT. It encodes CASSLVGGAGVNTEAFF.

The table lists this clonotype with many counts. DNA for the CDR3: TGCAGCGTTGGGGGGGACAGGTTGGACGGCGAGCAGTACTTC. This sequence encodes CSVGGDRLDGEQYF. The rearrangement links TRBV29-1 to TRBJ2-7, with 8 nucleotides matching TRBD1. The CDR3 has 14 amino acids. V shed 4 bases and J 6 bases; nucleotides not matched to a gene: 11. Per germline, CDR1 SQVTM and CDR2 ANQGSEA.

This clonotype was recorded at least ten times. DNA of the CDR3: TGTGCCAGTTCGGGGCTAGCGGGAGTTGAGACCCAGTACTTC. Translated: CASSGLAGVETQYF. The chain joins TRBV27 to TRBJ2-5; TRBD2 aligns across 10 bases. The junction had 9 bases not matched to a gene; V was cut back by 9 bases and J by 5 bases. Germline V gives CDR1 MNHEY, CDR2 SMNVEV (reference sequence). The CDR3 sequence is 14 residues long.

The V call is TRBV10-2, the J call TRBJ1-4; the D is unclear. This CDR3 has 12 amino acids. CDR1 and CDR2 from the germline V gene are WSHSY and SAAADI. Trimming pared 4 bases from V and 10 bases from J, leaving 10 bases between. CDR3 sequence reads: CASSGDFVKLFF. CDR3 DNA: TGCGCCAGCAGTGGAGACTTCGTAAAACTGTTTTTT.

This clonotype appeared many times. This chain links TRBV11-2 with TRBJ2-3; D uncertain. CDR3 length equals 12 residues. CDR1 and CDR2 from the germline V gene are SGHAT and FQNNGV. V shed 7 bases and J shed 2 bases, with 7 bases lying between them. The CDR3 reads CASTVPTDTQYF. The CDR3 coding sequence is TGTGCCAGCACGGTTCCCACAGATACGCAGTATTTT. Complete variable domain (other parts from reference TRBV11-2 and TRBJ2-3): EAGVAQSPRYKIIEKRQSVAFWCNPISGHATLYWYQQILGQGPKLLIQFQNNGVVDDSQLPKDRFSAERLKGVDSTLKIQPAKLEDSAVYLCASTVPTDTQYFGPGTRLTVL.